Following are 15 T cell receptor beta chains from one sample sequenced in a study of shared clonotypes between healthy human individuals. This table comes from immunoSEQ multiplex PCR, and its TCRdb copy is limited to in-frame clones, with some not included. The top ten hold about 12% of the sample, which has about 460,000 clones, about 74% seen once. What was sequenced was PBMCs. All receptors come from a woman in her forties in good health. Some clones in this sample may be carry-over from other donors' samples.

J is TRBJ2-7 and V is TRBV10-3; D gene ambiguous. V was trimmed by 11 bases and J by 2 bases, leaving 13 bases between them. Germline CDR1 is ENHRY and CDR2 is SYGVKD. This CDR3 comprises 12 residues. The CDR3 is CAVGSQTYEQYF. In nucleotides, the CDR3 is TGTGCCGTAGGGTCGCAAACCTACGAGCAGTACTTC.

Only a few counts were recorded for this clone. The chain links TRBV7-9 to TRBJ2-1, with 9 bases matching TRBD2. V trimming: 3 bases; J trimming: 16 bases; junction bases outside the gene matches: 13. CDR1 is SEHNR and CDR2 is FQNEAQ in the germline V gene (reference sequence). This CDR3 region has 14 residues. CDR3 amino acids: CASSFGLAGSLEFF. The CDR3, as DNA: TGTGCCAGCAGCTTCGGTCTAGCGGGATCATTGGAATTCTTC.

The V gene is TRBV6-6, the J gene TRBJ1-2; no clear D. This CDR3 contains 13 residues. The V gene's germline CDR1 is MNHNY and CDR2 SVGAGI (reference sequence). V lost 0 bases and J lost 8, with 10 bases in between. The CDR3 DNA reads TGTGCCAGCAGTTACTCGGCCTCGGGGGGCTACACCTTC. Translation: CASSYSASGGYTF.

V is TRBV18 and J is TRBJ2-2; D call uncertain. Trimming pared 5 bases from V and 1 base from J, leaving 11 bases between. CDR1 and CDR2 (germline): KGHSH, LQKENI. The CDR3 extends over 15 amino acids. CDR3 bases: TGTGCCAGCTCAACAAACGCAGAGAACACCGGGGAGCTGTTTTTT. It translates to CASSTNAENTGELFF.

This chain links TRBV7-2 with TRBJ2-7; D assignment may be TRBD1 or TRBD2 (5 bases each). Germline CDR1 SGHTA, CDR2 FQGNSA. The CDR3 length is 14 residues. Trimming shortened V by 4 bases and J by 3 bases, and 13 bases separated the two germline ends. CDR3 sequence reads: CASSYQGGSYEQYF. The DNA for the CDR3 is TGTGCCAGCAGCTACCAGGGTGGGAGCTACGAGCAGTACTTC.

This clone was recorded at least ten times. This CDR3 is also generated by other DNA sequences in the sample. The CDR3 DNA follows: TGTGCCAGCAGCTTACCGACGGGGGTAGGGGCCAACGTCCTGACTTTC. Amino acid sequence: CASSLPTGVGANVLTF. This sequence joins TRBV7-3 and TRBJ2-6, with D perhaps matching TRBD2 (6 bases). From germline, CDR1 is SGHTA and CDR2 FQGTGA. The CDR3 loop spans 16 amino acids. V shed 2 bases and J shed 4 bases, with 12 bases lying between them.

A word on this clone: A read error is likely here: a far larger clone is one base away. Different DNA sequences within this sample yield the same CDR3. The chain couples TRBV29-1 to TRBJ1-2, with D hard to call. The CDR3 sequence is 12 residues long. Trimming took 0 bases from V and 2 from J, leaving 4 bases between them. Germline V gives CDR1 SQVTM, CDR2 ANQGSEA. The CDR3 bases are TGCAGCGTTGAAGACCACAACTATGGCTACACCTTC. Protein product: CSVEDHNYGYTF. The variable domain in full, completed from reference TRBV29-1 and TRBJ1-2, reads SAVISQKPSRDICQRGTSLTIQCQVDSQVTMMFWYRQQPGQSLTLIATANQGSEATYESGFVIDKFPISRPNLTFSTLTVSNMSPEDSSIYLCSVEDHNYGYTFGSGTRLTVV.

J is TRBJ2-3 and V is TRBV30; 7 bases map to TRBD2. Germline V gene lookup returns CDR1 GTSNPN and CDR2 SVGIG (reference sequence). The J segment lost 1 base and the V segment lost 0 bases, leaving 4 bases of the junction unmatched. The CDR3 contains 15 residues. In DNA, the CDR3 is TGTGCCTGGAGTGTTGTTCTAGCGGGCACAGATACGCAGTATTTT. Its translation is CAWSVVLAGTDTQYF.

Points on this clone: A far larger clone is only one base removed, so a read error is likely. The chain links TRBV6-5 to TRBJ1-1, with 7 bases identical to TRBD1. Germline CDR1 MNHEY, CDR2 SVGAGI. The CDR3 is 13 residues long. The CDR3 loop is CSSRRDSQSEAFF. The CDR3 DNA is TGTTCCAGCAGGCGGGACAGCCAATCTGAAGCTTTCTTT.

This clone was found once. Given a far larger clone just one base away, this is likely a sequencing read error. Other DNA sequences from this sample encode an identical CDR3 as well. The CDR3 spells CASRTAGANVLTF. In DNA, the CDR3 is TGCGCCAGCAGGACAGCTGGGGCCAACGTCCTGACCTTC. V and J are TRBV10-2 and TRBJ2-6; the D gene is possibly TRBD1 (5 bases). The CDR3 runs 13 residues. Germline CDR1 WSHSY, CDR2 SAAADI.

This sequence joins TRBV28 and TRBJ1-3, with no clear D. This CDR3 comprises 13 residues. The germline V gene encodes CDR1 MDHEN and CDR2 SYDVKM. V was shortened by 6 bases and J by 4 bases, with 10 bases between the two germline ends. CDR3 nucleotide sequence: TGTGCCAGCAGAAGGCTCTGGGGAAACACCATATATTTT. It specifies CASRRLWGNTIYF.

The chain's CDR3 is CASSYEETGSYEQYF. CDR3 nucleotides: TGTGCCAGCAGTTACGAGGAAACGGGCTCCTACGAGCAGTACTTC. The chain carries TRBV6-5 and TRBJ2-7; no firm D call. CDR1 is MNHEY, CDR2 SVGAGI, per germline. The CDR3 is 15 amino acids. Trimming took 2 bases from V and 0 from J, leaving 11 bases between them.

This chain joins TRBV15 and TRBJ2-1; possible D gene TRBD2, 6 bases. Trimming shortened V by 1 base and J by 8 bases, and 12 bases separated the two germline ends. CDR1 and CDR2 from the germline V gene are LNHNV and YYDKDF (reference sequence). This CDR3 region has 14 residues. CDR3 nucleotides: TGTGCCACCAGCAGAGGGCGGGATGGGGATGAGCAGTTCTTC. It specifies CATSRGRDGDEQFF.

V gene TRBV10-3 combines with J gene TRBJ2-7, with 9 bases fitting TRBD1. Germline loops: CDR1 ENHRY, CDR2 SYGVKD. This CDR3 region has 14 residues. V shed 2 bases and J 4 bases; nucleotides not matched to a gene: 3. This chain's CDR3 is CAISEGTGLYEQYF. The CDR3 coding sequence is TGTGCCATCAGTGAGGGGACAGGGTTGTACGAGCAGTACTTC.

This sequence joins TRBV18 and TRBJ2-1; D unclear. The length of the CDR3 is 12 residues. The germline gives CDR1 KGHSH, CDR2 LQKENI. The V end was cut by 6 bases, the J end by 5 bases, with 8 bases between. CDR3 loop: CASSLGNNEQFF. The CDR3 DNA follows: TGTGCCAGCTCTCTCGGCAACAATGAGCAGTTCTTC.